This TCR beta chain emerged from a study of beta chain features in type 1 diabetes. About the study: Sorted cells numbering some 110 million were examined across all samples. Study observations and caveats: When cDNA is sequenced, cells with high TCR expression could be over-represented. TCRB CDR3s were moderately but significantly shorter in Type 1 diabetes patients in all four CD4+ subsets.

CD4+ cells of the naive, central memory, regulatory and stem cell-like memory types were sorted via CD45RO/CCR7/CD25/CD127/CD95/CD27. Between the trimmed V and J ends, which lost 8 bases and 0 bases, there was a span of 11 bases. Germline CDR1 is KGHSH and CDR2 is LQKENI. CDR3 size: 14 residues. In regard to this clone: Its cognate antigen is unknown.

cDNA synthesis used the whole RNA isolate, giving expressed TCRB sequences. A few million reads, on average, came from each naive, central memory and regulatory T cell sample. Only in-frame clones appear in the TCRdb table, and some are missing; sequencing was by immunoSEQ multiplex PCR. The sample records roughly 340,000 clones, around an eighth being singletons. The TCR comes from a woman younger than 35 with type 1 diabetes. The V call is TRBV18, the J call TRBJ2-1; tentative D call: TRBD2 (6 bases). Sequencing was performed on naive CD4+ T cells from blood. CDR3 region: CASSGPSSYNEQFF. The CDR3 DNA sequence: TGTGCCAGCAGCGGGCCGAGCTCCTACAATGAGCAGTTCTTC.